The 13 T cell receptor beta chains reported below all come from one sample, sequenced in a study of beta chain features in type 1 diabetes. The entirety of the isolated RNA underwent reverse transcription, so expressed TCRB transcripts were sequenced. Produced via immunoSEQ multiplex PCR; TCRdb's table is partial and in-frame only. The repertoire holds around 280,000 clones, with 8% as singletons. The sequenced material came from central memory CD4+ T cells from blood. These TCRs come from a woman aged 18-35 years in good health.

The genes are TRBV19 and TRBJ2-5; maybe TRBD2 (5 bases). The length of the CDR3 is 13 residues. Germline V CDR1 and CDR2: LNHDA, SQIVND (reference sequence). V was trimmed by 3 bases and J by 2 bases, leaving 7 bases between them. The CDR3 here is CASSMREQETQYF. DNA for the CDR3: TGTGCCAGTAGTATGAGGGAACAAGAGACCCAGTACTTC. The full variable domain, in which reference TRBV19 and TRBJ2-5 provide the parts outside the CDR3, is DGGITQSPKYLFRKEGQNVTLSCEQNLNHDAMYWYRQDPGQGLRLIYYSQIVNDFQKGDIAEGYSVSREKKESFPLTVTSAQKNPTAFYLCASSMREQETQYFGPGTRLLVL.

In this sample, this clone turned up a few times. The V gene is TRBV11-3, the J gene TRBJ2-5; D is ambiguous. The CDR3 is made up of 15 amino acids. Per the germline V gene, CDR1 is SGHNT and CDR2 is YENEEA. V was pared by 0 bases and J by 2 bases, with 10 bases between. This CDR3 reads CASSLESQRQETQYF. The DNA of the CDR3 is TGTGCCAGCAGCTTAGAATCACAGCGACAAGAGACCCAGTACTTC.

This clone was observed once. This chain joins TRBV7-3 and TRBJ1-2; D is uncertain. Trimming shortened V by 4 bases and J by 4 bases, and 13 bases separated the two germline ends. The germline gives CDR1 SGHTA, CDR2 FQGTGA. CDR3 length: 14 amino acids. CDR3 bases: TGTGCCAGCAGCTCAAAATCAACAGCCTATGGCTACACCTTC. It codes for CASSSKSTAYGYTF.

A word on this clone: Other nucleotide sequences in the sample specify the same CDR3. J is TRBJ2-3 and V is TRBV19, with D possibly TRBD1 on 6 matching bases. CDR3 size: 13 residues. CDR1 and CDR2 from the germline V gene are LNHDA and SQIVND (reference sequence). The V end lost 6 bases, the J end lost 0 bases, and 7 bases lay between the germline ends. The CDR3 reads CASRTGSTDTQYF. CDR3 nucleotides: TGTGCCAGTAGGACAGGAAGCACAGATACGCAGTATTTT.

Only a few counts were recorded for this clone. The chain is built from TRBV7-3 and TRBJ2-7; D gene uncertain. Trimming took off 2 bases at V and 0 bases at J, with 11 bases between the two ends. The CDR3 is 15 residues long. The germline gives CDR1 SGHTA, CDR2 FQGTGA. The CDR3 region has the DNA TGTGCCAGCAGCTTAGCGTTGGTGGGCTCCTACGAGCAGTACGTC. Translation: CASSLALVGSYEQYV.

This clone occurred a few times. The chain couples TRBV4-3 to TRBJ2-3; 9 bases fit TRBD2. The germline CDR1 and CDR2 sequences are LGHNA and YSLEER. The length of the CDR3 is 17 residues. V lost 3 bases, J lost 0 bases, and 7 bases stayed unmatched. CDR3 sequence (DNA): TGCGCCAGCAGCCAGGGTGCTAGCGGGATCAGCACAGATACGCAGTATTTT. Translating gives CASSQGASGISTDTQYF.

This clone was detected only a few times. CDR3 coding DNA: TGTGCCAGTAGTACTCAGGGTATGGGCAATCAGCCCCAGCATTTT. Protein: CASSTQGMGNQPQHF. The chain recombines TRBV19 with TRBJ1-5; tentatively, D is TRBD1 (5 bases). CDR1 and CDR2 (germline): LNHDA, SQIVND (reference sequence). Trimming pared 4 bases from V and 2 bases from J, leaving 12 bases between. CDR3 length equals 15 residues.

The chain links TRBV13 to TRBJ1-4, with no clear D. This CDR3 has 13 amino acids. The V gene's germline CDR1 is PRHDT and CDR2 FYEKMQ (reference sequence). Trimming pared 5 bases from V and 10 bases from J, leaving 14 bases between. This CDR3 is CASSPRRGGKLFF. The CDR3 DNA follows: TGTGCCAGCAGCCCCCGTCGGGGTGGAAAACTGTTTTTT.

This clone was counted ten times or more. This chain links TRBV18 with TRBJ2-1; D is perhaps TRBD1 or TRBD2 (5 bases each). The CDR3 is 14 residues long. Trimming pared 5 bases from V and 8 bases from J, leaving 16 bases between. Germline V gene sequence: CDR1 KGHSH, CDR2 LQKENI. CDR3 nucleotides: TGTGCCAGCTCATCCTACGGGGCCGGGGATGAGCAGTTCTTC. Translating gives CASSSYGAGDEQFF.

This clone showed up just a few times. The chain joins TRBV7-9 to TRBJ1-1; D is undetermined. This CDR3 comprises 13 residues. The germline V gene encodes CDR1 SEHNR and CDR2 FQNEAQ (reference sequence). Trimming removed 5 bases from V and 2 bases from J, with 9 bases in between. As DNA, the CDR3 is TGTGCCAGCAGCCCCCGACATAACACTGAAGCTTTCTTT. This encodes CASSPRHNTEAFF.

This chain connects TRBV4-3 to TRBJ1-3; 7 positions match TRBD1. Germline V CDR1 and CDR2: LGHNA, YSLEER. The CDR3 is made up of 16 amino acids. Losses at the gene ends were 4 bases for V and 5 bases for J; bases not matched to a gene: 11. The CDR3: CASSPAIPTGRNTIYF. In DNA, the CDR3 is TGCGCCAGCAGCCCAGCTATCCCGACAGGGAGAAACACCATATATTTT.

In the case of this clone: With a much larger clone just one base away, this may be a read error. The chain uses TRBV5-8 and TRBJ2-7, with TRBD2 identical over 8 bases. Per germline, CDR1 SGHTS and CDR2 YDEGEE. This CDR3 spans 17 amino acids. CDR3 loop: CTSSFYSTTSVSYEQYF. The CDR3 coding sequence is TGTACCAGCAGCTTCTACTCCACGACTAGCGTCTCCTACGAGCAGTACTTC.

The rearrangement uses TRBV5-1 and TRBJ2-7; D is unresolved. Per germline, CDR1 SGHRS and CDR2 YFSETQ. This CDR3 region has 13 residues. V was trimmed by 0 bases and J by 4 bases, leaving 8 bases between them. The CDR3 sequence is CASSLGQIYEQYF. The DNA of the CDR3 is TGCGCCAGCAGCTTGGGGCAGATTTACGAGCAGTACTTC.